The subject of this entry is one T cell receptor beta chain. With 4 bases removed from V and 1 base from J, the gap between germline ends came to 14 bases. Per germline, CDR1 SGHDT and CDR2 YYEEEE. The CDR3 is 15 residues long. These data come from a study of technical replicates of blood from a few donors. Clones were sequenced by immunoSEQ multiplex PCR, and TCRdb holds only the in-frame ones, with some missing. Altogether around 83,000 clones are present, approximately 94% being singletons, with the ten largest covering 0.3% to 0.45%. The specimen was T cells isolated from PBMCs. The TCR originated in a human donor in good health. The chain joins TRBV5-6 to TRBJ2-5, with a possible D match to TRBD2 (5 bases). DNA of the CDR3: TGTGCCAGCAGCACTACTAGTTTTGGCCAAGAGACCCAGTACTTC. This sequence encodes CASSTTSFGQETQYF.